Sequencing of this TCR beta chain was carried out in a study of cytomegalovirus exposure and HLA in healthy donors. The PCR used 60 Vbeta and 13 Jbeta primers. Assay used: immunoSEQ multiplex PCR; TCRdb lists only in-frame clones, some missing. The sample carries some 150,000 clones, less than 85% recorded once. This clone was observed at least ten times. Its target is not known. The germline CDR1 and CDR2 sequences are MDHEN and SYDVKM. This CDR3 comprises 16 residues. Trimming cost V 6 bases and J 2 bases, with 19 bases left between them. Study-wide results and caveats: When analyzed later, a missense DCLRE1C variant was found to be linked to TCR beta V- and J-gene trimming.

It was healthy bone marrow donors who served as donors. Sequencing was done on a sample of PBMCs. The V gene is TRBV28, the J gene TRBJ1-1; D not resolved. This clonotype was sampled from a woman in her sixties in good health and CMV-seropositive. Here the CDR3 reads CASSSVLALVNTEAFF. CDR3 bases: TGTGCCAGCAGCTCCGTACTGGCGCTAGTTAACACTGAAGCTTTCTTT.